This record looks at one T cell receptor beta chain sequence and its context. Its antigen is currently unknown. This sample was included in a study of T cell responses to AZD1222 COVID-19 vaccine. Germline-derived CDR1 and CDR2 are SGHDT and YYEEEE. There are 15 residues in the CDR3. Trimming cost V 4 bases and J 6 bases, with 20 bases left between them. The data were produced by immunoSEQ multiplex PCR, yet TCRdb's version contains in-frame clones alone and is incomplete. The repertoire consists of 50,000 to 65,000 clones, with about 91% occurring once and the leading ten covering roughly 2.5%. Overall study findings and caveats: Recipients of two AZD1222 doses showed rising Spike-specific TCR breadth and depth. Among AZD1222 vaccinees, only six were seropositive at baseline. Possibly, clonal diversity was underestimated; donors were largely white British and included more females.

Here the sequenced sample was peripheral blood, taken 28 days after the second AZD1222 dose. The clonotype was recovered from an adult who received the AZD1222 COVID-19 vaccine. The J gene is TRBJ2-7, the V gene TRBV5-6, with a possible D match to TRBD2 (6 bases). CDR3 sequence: CASSHRESGNSEQYF. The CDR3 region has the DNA TGTGCCAGCAGCCACCGGGAGTCAGGGAACTCCGAGCAGTACTTC.